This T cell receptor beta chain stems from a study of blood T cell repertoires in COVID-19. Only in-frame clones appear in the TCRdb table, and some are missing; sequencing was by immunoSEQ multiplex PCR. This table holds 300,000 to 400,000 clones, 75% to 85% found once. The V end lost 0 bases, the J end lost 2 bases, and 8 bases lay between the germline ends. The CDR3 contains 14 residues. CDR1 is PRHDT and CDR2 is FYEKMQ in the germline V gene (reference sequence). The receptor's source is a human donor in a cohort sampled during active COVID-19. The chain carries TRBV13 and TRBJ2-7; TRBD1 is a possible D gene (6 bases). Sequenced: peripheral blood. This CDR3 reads CASSLGRGAYEQYF. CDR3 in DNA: TGTGCCAGCAGCTTAGGCAGGGGAGCCTACGAGCAGTACTTC.